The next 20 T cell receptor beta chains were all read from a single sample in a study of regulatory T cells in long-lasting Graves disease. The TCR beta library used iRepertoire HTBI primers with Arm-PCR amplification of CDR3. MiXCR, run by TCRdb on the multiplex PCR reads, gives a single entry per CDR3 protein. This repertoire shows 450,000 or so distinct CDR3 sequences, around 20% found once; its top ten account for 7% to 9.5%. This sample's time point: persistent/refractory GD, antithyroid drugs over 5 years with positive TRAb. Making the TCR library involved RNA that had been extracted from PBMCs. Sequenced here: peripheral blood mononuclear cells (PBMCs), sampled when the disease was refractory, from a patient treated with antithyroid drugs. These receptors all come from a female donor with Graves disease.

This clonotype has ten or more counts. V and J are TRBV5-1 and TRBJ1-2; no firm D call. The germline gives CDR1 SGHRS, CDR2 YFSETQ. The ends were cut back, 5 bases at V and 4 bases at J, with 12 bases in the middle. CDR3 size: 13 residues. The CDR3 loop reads CASSFAALYGYTF. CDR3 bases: TGCGCCAGCAGTTTCGCAGCCCTCTATGGCTACACCTTC.

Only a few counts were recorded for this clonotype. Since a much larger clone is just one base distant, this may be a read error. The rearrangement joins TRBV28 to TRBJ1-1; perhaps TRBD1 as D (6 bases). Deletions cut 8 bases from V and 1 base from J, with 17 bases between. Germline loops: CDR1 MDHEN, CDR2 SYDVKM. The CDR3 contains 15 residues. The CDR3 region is CASGSSGEWNTEAFF. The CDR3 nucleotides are TGTGCCAGCGGTTCGTCAGGGGAGTGGAACACTGAAGCTTTCTTT.

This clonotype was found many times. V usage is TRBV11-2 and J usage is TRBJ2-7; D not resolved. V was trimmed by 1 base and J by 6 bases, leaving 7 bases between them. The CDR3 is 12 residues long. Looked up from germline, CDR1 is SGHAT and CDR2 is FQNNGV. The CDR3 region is CASSLGAGEQYF. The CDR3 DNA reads TGTGCCAGCAGCTTAGGGGCCGGCGAGCAGTACTTC. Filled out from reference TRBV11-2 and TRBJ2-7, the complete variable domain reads EAGVAQSPRYKIIEKRQSVAFWCNPISGHATLYWYQQILGQGPKLLIQFQNNGVVDDSQLPKDRFSAERLKGVDSTLKIQPAKLEDSAVYLCASSLGAGEQYFGPGTRLTVT.

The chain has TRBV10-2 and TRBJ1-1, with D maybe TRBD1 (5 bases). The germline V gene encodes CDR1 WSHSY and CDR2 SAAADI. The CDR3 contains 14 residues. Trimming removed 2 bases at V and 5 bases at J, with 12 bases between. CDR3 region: CASSENQGGTEAFF. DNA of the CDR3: TGCGCCAGCAGTGAGAACCAGGGTGGGACTGAAGCTTTCTTT.

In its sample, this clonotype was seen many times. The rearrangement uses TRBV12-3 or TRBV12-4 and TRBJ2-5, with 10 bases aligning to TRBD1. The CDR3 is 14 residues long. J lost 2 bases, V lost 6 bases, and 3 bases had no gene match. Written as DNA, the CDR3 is TGTGCCAGCAGCCCGGACAGGGGGCAAGAGACCCAGTACTTC. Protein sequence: CASSPDRGQETQYF.

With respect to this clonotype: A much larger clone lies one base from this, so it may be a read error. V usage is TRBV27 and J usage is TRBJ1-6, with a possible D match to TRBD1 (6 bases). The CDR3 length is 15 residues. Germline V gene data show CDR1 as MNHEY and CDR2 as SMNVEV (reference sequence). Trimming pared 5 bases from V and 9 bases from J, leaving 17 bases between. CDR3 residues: CASSPSGPTGSPLHF. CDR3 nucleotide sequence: TGTGCCAGCAGTCCATCGGGGCCGACAGGTTCACCCCTCCACTTT.

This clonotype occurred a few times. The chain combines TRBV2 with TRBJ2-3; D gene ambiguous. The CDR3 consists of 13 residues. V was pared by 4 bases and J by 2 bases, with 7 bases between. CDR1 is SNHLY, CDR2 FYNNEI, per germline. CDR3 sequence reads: CASSAGNTDTQYF. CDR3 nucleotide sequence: TGTGCCAGCAGTGCCGGAAACACAGATACGCAGTATTTT.

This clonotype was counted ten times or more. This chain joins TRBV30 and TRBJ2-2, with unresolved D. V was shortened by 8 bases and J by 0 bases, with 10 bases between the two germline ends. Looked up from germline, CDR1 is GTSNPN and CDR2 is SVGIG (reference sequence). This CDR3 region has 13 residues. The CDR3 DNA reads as TGTGCCCAGACCTACACGAACACCGGGGAGCTGTTTTTT. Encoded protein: CAQTYTNTGELFF.

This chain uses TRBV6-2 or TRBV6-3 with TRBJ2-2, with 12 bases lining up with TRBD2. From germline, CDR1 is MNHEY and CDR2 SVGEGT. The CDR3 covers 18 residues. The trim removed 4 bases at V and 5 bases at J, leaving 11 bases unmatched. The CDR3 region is CASSSNLLAGGRTGELFF. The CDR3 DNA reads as TGTGCCAGCAGTTCCAACCTCCTAGCGGGAGGGAGGACCGGGGAGCTGTTTTTT.

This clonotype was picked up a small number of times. CDR3 protein: CATIPGNTGELFF. The CDR3 DNA follows: TGTGCCACCATTCCGGGTAACACCGGGGAGCTGTTTTTT. The chain couples TRBV28 to TRBJ2-2, with D hard to call. V lost 10 bases and J lost 2, with 11 bases in between. Germline assignment: CDR1 MDHEN and CDR2 SYDVKM. The CDR3 spans 13 residues.

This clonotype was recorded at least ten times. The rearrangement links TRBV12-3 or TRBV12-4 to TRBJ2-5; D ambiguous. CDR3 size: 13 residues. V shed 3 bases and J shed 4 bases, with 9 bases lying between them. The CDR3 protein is CASSFGIGETQYF. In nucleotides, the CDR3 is TGTGCCAGCAGTTTCGGTATCGGAGAGACCCAGTACTTC.

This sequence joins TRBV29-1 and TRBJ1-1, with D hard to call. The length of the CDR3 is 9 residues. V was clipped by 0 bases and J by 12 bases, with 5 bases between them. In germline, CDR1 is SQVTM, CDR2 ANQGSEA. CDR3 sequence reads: CSVEDNPFF. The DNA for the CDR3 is TGCAGCGTTGAAGATAACCCTTTCTTT.

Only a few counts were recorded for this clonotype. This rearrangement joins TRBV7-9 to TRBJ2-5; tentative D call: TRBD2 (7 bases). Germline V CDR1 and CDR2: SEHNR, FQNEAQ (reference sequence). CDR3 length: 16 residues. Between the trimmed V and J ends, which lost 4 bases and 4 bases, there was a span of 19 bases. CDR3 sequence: CASSSPVRGEGETQYF. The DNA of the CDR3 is TGTGCCAGCAGCTCCCCGGTGAGGGGGGAGGGAGAGACCCAGTACTTC.

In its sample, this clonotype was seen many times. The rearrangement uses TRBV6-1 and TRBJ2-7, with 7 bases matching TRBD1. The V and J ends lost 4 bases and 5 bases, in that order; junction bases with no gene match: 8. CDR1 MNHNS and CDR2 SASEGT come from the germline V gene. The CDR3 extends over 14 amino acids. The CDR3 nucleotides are TGTGCCAGCAGTGTTAGGGACAGCATGGACGAGCAGTACTTC. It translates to CASSVRDSMDEQYF.

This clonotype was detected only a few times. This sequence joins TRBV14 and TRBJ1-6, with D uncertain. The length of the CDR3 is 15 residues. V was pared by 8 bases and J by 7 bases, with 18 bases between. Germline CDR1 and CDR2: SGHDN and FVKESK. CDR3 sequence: CASASFPIGNSPLHF. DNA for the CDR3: TGTGCCAGCGCGTCCTTTCCGATCGGGAATTCACCCCTCCACTTT.

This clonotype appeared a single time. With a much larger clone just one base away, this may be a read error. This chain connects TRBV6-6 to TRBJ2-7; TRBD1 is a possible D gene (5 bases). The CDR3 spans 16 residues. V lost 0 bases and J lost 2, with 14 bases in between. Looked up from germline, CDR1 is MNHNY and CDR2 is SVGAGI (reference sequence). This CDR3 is CASSYSRQFSPYEQYF. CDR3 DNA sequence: TGTGCCAGCAGTTACTCGAGACAGTTTTCTCCCTACGAGCAGTACTTC.

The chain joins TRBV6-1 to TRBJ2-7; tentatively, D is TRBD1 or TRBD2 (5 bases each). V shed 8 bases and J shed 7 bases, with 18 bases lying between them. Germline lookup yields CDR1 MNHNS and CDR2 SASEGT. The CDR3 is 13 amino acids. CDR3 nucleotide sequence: TGTGCCAGCGGGACCTCAAAGTCGTGGGAGCAGTACTTC. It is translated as CASGTSKSWEQYF.

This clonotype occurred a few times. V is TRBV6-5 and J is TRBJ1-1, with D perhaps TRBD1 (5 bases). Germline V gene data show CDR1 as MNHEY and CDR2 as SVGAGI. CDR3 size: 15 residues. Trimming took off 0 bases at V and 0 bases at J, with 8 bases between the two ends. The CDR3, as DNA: TGTGCCAGCAGTTACTCTGGCAGGGTGAACACTGAAGCTTTCTTT. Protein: CASSYSGRVNTEAFF.

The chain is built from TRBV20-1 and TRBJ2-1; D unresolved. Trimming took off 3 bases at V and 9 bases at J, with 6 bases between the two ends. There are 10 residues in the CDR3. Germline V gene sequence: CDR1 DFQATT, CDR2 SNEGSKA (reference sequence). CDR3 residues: CSASFGEQFF. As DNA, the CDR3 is TGCAGTGCTAGTTTCGGTGAGCAGTTCTTC.

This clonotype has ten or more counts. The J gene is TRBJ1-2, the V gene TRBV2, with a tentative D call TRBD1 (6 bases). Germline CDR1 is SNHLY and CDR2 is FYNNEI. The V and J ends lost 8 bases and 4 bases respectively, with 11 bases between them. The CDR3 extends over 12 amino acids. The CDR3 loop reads CASYRVGYGYTF. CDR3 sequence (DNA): TGTGCCAGCTACAGGGTTGGCTATGGCTACACCTTC.